This passage covers 9 T cell receptor beta chains from one sample sequenced in a study of cytomegalovirus exposure and HLA in healthy donors. PCR primers comprised 60 Vbeta and 13 Jbeta primers. Profiled with immunoSEQ multiplex PCR; TCRdb holds only in-frame clones, not every one. The data contain over 100,000 clones, about 9.2% of them singletons. The sequenced material came from PBMCs. These receptors came from a woman in her 40s in good health and CMV-seropositive.

The rearrangement joins TRBV2 to TRBJ1-2; unclear D gene. Per the germline V gene, CDR1 is SNHLY and CDR2 is FYNNEI. V lost 3 bases and J lost 2, with 10 bases in between. There are 14 residues in the CDR3. CDR3 in amino acids: CASSDGVWNYGYTF. CDR3 nucleotide sequence: TGTGCCAGCAGTGACGGGGTTTGGAACTATGGCTACACCTTC.

In this sample, this clone turned up a few times. The chain links TRBV4-3 to TRBJ2-1, with no clear D. In germline, CDR1 is LGHNA, CDR2 YSLEER. V lost 0 bases and J 7 bases, leaving 10 bases between the germline ends. The CDR3 totals 14 residues. CDR3 sequence: CASSQDWSENEQFF. The CDR3 region has the DNA TGCGCCAGCAGCCAAGATTGGTCGGAGAATGAGCAGTTCTTC.

This chain uses TRBV6-1 with TRBJ1-6, with D hard to call. CDR3 length equals 14 residues. V dropped 5 bases and J dropped 14 bases, with 19 bases sitting between them. Per the germline V gene, CDR1 is MNHNS and CDR2 is SASEGT. The CDR3 DNA reads as TGTGCCAGCAGTTCCCAACGGACCCGGAGGACCCTCCACTTT. This gives the protein CASSSQRTRRTLHF.

The rearrangement joins TRBV5-4 to TRBJ1-5; the D gene is possibly TRBD1 (6 bases). Trimming took off 0 bases at V and 6 bases at J, with 13 bases between the two ends. Germline V gene lookup returns CDR1 SGHNT and CDR2 YYREEE (reference sequence). CDR3 length equals 15 residues. CDR3 coding DNA: TGTGCCAGCAGCTTGGATTTACAGGGACCTCAGCCCCAGCATTTT. The encoded protein is CASSLDLQGPQPQHF.

CDR3 DNA sequence: TGTGCCAGCAGCGTAGGGCAGTCGTTCGTTGGAAACACCATATATTTT. Its protein product is CASSVGQSFVGNTIYF. This chain connects TRBV9 to TRBJ1-3; the D is unclear. Germline-derived CDR1 and CDR2 are SGDLS and YYNGEE. Trimming removed 0 bases at V and 3 bases at J, with 13 bases between. CDR3 length: 16 amino acids.

This chain uses TRBV29-1 with TRBJ1-1; 8 bases map to TRBD1. The J segment lost 4 bases and the V segment lost 3 bases, leaving 1 base of the junction unmatched. Germline loops: CDR1 SQVTM, CDR2 ANQGSEA. There are 12 residues in the CDR3. CDR3 sequence (DNA): TGCAGCGTTGACAGGGGGCCCACTGAAGCTTTCTTT. Translated: CSVDRGPTEAFF.

A remark on this clone: An end of the junction differs from the germline gene, which may be a read error. The chain uses TRBV5-6 and TRBJ2-3, with 7 bases that match TRBD1. The CDR3 contains 14 residues. From germline, CDR1 is SGHDT and CDR2 YYEEEE. CDR3 sequence reads: CASSLDTGTDAQYF. The DNA for the CDR3 is TGTGCCAGCAGCTTGGACACGGGGACAGATGCGCAGTATTTT.

This clone was seen a few times. This chain uses TRBV14 with TRBJ2-3; TRBD1 matches at 8 bases. Germline CDR1 SGHDN, CDR2 FVKESK. This CDR3 comprises 14 residues. V lost 8 bases and J lost 3; bases outside the gene matches: 7. The CDR3 coding sequence is TGTGCCAGCGCTCGGACAGGGCGTACAGATACGCAGTATTTT. Its translation is CASARTGRTDTQYF.

At least ten counts were recorded for this clone. V and J are TRBV7-9 and TRBJ2-7; 7 nucleotides align to TRBD1. The CDR3 is 13 amino acids. Germline CDR1 and CDR2: SEHNR and FQNEAQ (reference sequence). Trimming removed 5 bases from V and 5 bases from J; junction bases left unmatched: 6. The CDR3 region has the DNA TGTGCCAGCAGCACGAGGGGGCCGGACGAGCAGTACTTC. Translated: CASSTRGPDEQYF.